This T cell receptor (beta chain) was observed in a study of T-cell memory formation after mild COVID-19. About the research overall: There were largely donor-specific TCR clusters. Study findings and constraints: Shrinking CD4+ clones resided mostly in CM and EM, and CD8+ ones in EMRA. There were some responding clones in pre-infection memory, which suggested that cross-reactive memory had joined.

This CDR3 is built from 17 residues. The V and J ends lost 5 bases and 6 bases, in that order; junction bases with no gene match: 12. Germline V gives CDR1 KGHDR, CDR2 SFDVKD. In its sample, this clonotype was seen a few times. Antigen specificity is unknown. TCRdb re-analysed the 5' RACE reads in MiXCR, keeping a single row per CDR3 protein. The sample holds 500,000 to 650,000 distinct CDR3 sequences, less than 25% seen once. The sequenced material came from PBMCs or a T cell subset sorted from them (not recorded which). The receptor was derived from an adult woman who had mild COVID-19 (a few samples of this study predate the infection). Cell type and time point are not known. This chain links TRBV24-1 with TRBJ2-3; 11 nucleotides match TRBD2. The CDR3 spells CATSATSGASSGDTQYF. The CDR3 nucleotides are TGTGCCACCAGTGCGACTAGCGGGGCCTCCTCGGGGGATACGCAGTATTTT.